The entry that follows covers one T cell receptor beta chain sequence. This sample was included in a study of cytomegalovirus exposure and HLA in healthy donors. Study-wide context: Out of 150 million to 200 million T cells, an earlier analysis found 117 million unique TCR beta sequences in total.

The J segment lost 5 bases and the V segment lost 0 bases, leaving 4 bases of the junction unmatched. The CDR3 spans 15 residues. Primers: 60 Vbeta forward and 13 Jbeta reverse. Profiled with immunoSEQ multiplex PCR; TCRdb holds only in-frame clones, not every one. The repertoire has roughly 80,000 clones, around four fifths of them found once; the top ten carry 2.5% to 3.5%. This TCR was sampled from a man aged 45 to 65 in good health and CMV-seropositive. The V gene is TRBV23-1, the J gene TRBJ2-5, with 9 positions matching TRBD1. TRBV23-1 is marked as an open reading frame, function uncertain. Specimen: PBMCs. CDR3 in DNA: TGCGCCAGCAGTCAATCAAACAGGGGGCCGGAGACCCAGTACTTC. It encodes CASSQSNRGPETQYF.